Each of the 26 T cell receptor beta chains below was sequenced from the same sample in a study of cytomegalovirus exposure and HLA in healthy donors. Use of 60 Vbeta and 13 Jbeta primers characterized the PCR. TCRdb keeps only in-frame clones here, not all; method: immunoSEQ multiplex PCR. The table lists approximately 150,000 clones, under 70% of them singletons. Sequenced sample: PBMCs. The receptors were gathered from a woman aged 40 to 55 in good health and CMV-seropositive.

The CDR3 DNA is TGTGCCAGCAGCCCCCTCTGGACAAATGGCTACACCTTC. Encoded protein: CASSPLWTNGYTF. The V call is TRBV11-2, the J call TRBJ1-2; D is possibly TRBD1 (5 bases). The CDR3 spans 13 residues. Trimming took off 5 bases at V and 6 bases at J, with 13 bases between the two ends. CDR1 is SGHAT and CDR2 is FQNNGV in the germline V gene.

Only a few counts were recorded for this clone. The chain uses TRBV10-3 and TRBJ1-1, with 9 bases fitting TRBD1. Germline V gene lookup returns CDR1 ENHRY and CDR2 SYGVKD. The junction had 1 base not matched to a gene; V was cut back by 2 bases and J by 0 bases. This CDR3 spans 15 amino acids. The CDR3 nucleotides are TGTGCCATCAGTGAGACAGGGGGCGTGAACACTGAAGCTTTCTTT. It encodes CAISETGGVNTEAFF.

The chain carries TRBV13 and TRBJ1-1, with D unresolved. Trimming cost V 2 bases and J 2 bases, with 6 bases left between them. CDR1 and CDR2 (germline): PRHDT, FYEKMQ (reference sequence). The CDR3 runs to 13 residues. In DNA, the CDR3 is TGTGCCAGCAGCTTACCCATCAACACTGAAGCTTTCTTT. Its protein product is CASSLPINTEAFF. Based on the CDR3 plus reference TRBV13 and TRBJ1-1, the full variable domain is AAGVIQSPRHLIKEKRETATLKCYPIPRHDTVYWYQQGPGQDPQFLISFYEKMQSDKGSIPDRFSAQQFSDYHSELNMSSLELGDSALYFCASSLPINTEAFFGQGTRLTVV.

This sequence joins TRBV7-6 and TRBJ2-1; TRBD2 matches at 7 bases. This CDR3 spans 14 amino acids. The V and J ends lost 1 base and 7 bases, in that order; junction bases with no gene match: 4. Germline V gene sequence: CDR1 SGHVS, CDR2 FNYEAQ. The CDR3 nucleotides read TGTGCCAGCAGCTTAGGGGGAGGGGATAATGAGCAGTTCTTC. It translates to CASSLGGGDNEQFF.

This chain joins TRBV4-3 and TRBJ2-1; the D gene is possibly TRBD1 (6 bases). This CDR3 region has 16 residues. Germline V gives CDR1 LGHNA, CDR2 YSLEER. V dropped 1 base and J dropped 0 bases, with 10 bases sitting between them. The CDR3 spells CASSQGRGTSYNEQFF. The DNA of the CDR3 is TGCGCCAGCAGCCAAGGTAGGGGGACCTCCTACAATGAGCAGTTCTTC.

As to this clone: Other DNA sequences from this sample encode an identical CDR3 as well. The chain is built from TRBV19 and TRBJ2-5, with 9 bases matching TRBD2. The germline CDR1 and CDR2 sequences are LNHDA and SQIVND (reference sequence). V was pared by 4 bases and J by 5 bases, with 2 bases of the junction left unmatched. The CDR3 consists of 13 residues. The CDR3 DNA reads TGTGCCAGTAGTACCAGCGGGAGGGAGACCCAGTACTTC. This sequence encodes CASSTSGRETQYF.

This clone appeared a few times. V is TRBV19 and J is TRBJ1-5, with D perhaps TRBD1 (5 bases). Germline V gene data show CDR1 as LNHDA and CDR2 as SQIVND (reference sequence). The CDR3 covers 15 residues. V shed 4 bases and J shed 0 bases, with 10 bases lying between them. The CDR3 coding sequence is TGTGCCAGTAGTAGGGGCAGTTATAGCAATCAGCCCCAGCATTTT. The encoded protein is CASSRGSYSNQPQHF. The entire variable domain, with the rest obtained from reference TRBV19 and TRBJ1-5, is as follows: DGGITQSPKYLFRKEGQNVTLSCEQNLNHDAMYWYRQDPGQGLRLIYYSQIVNDFQKGDIAEGYSVSREKKESFPLTVTSAQKNPTAFYLCASSRGSYSNQPQHFGDGTRLSIL.

The rearrangement links TRBV5-6 to TRBJ2-5; the D gene is possibly TRBD2 (6 bases). The end of the DNA fits TRBJ2-7 better, so the J call may be wrong. Germline V lookup: CDR1 SGHDT, CDR2 YYEEEE. This CDR3 comprises 16 residues. For the CDR3, the DNA is TGTGCCAGCAGCTCGGCACCGGGACTCTCCGGGTACGAGCAGTACTTC. This translates into CASSSAPGLSGYEQYF.

This clone was observed once. This chain joins TRBV7-9 and TRBJ1-1; 8 bases agree with TRBD1. The CDR3 extends over 14 amino acids. The V gene end was trimmed by 3 bases and the J gene end by 1 base; junction bases not matched to a gene: 1. Per germline, CDR1 SEHNR and CDR2 FQNEAQ (reference sequence). The CDR3 reads CASSFGQGNTEAFF. The CDR3, as DNA: TGTGCCAGCAGCTTCGGACAGGGGAACACTGAAGCTTTCTTT.

This sequence joins TRBV5-4 and TRBJ2-1; 8 bases are a match to TRBD2. This CDR3 is 15 amino acids long. V dropped 2 bases and J dropped 6; count of bases not matched to a gene: 7. From germline, CDR1 is SGHNT and CDR2 YYREEE (reference sequence). CDR3: CASSLASGHSNEQFF. The CDR3 nucleotides read TGTGCCAGCAGCTTAGCTAGCGGGCATAGCAATGAGCAGTTCTTC.

V is TRBV5-1 and J is TRBJ2-2; 7 nucleotides line up with TRBD2. Trimming took 4 bases from V and 1 from J; bases not matched to a gene: 7. CDR1 and CDR2 from the germline V gene are SGHRS and YFSETQ. This CDR3 is 16 amino acids long. In nucleotides, the CDR3 is TGCGCCAGCAGCGCCAATGGCGGGAGGAACACCGGGGAGCTGTTTTTT. Residues: CASSANGGRNTGELFF.

CDR3 DNA: TGTGCCAGCAGCAGCCACTGCCGGGACAGGGGACCCTACGAGCAGTACTTC. It codes for CASSSHCRDRGPYEQYF. This chain connects TRBV12-1 to TRBJ2-7; the table names TRBD1, a call not compared with the DNA. TRBV12-1 is a pseudogene. The CDR3 contains 17 residues.

This clone was observed a handful of times. The chain is built from TRBV7-8 and TRBJ1-5; D may be TRBD1 (6 bases). This CDR3 has 16 residues. Trimming cost V 1 base and J 2 bases, with 12 bases left between them. Germline V gene sequence: CDR1 SGHVS, CDR2 FQNEAQ. CDR3 nucleotides: TGTGCCAGCAGCTTAGACGGGCACAGGGGCAATCAGCCCCAGCATTTT. It yields the protein CASSLDGHRGNQPQHF.

This chain links TRBV14 with TRBJ2-3; D not certain. CDR1 is SGHDN and CDR2 is FVKESK in the germline V gene. Trimming took 6 bases from V and 2 from J, leaving 9 bases between them. The CDR3 spans 13 residues. The CDR3 reads CASSLDPTDTQYF. The CDR3 DNA reads as TGTGCCAGCAGTCTAGACCCCACAGATACGCAGTATTTT. Drawing the rest from reference TRBV14 and TRBJ2-3, the complete variable domain is EAGVTQFPSHSVIEKGQTVTLRCDPISGHDNLYWYRRVMGKEIKFLLHFVKESKQDESGMPNNRFLAERTGGTYSTLKVQPAELEDSGVYFCASSLDPTDTQYFGPGTRLTVL.

This rearrangement joins TRBV7-9 to TRBJ2-5, with D unresolved. Deletions cut 7 bases from V and 5 bases from J, with 14 bases between. The CDR3 totals 13 residues. The germline gives CDR1 SEHNR, CDR2 FQNEAQ (reference sequence). The CDR3 here is CASIESRRETQYF. CDR3 nucleotide sequence: TGTGCCAGCATAGAGTCTAGGCGGGAGACCCAGTACTTC.

The gene calls are TRBV4-1 and TRBJ1-2; D gene unclear. CDR3 size: 13 residues. Trimming pared 4 bases from V and 4 bases from J, leaving 10 bases between. Germline loops: CDR1 MGHRA, CDR2 YSYEKL. The CDR3 region is CASSLGSSYGYTF. Here the CDR3 DNA reads TGCGCCAGCAGCCTTGGCAGTTCCTATGGCTACACCTTC.

This clone was observed a handful of times. This CDR3 reads CASRRQGESYEQYF. Here the CDR3 DNA reads TGTGCCAGCAGAAGACAGGGTGAGAGCTACGAGCAGTACTTC. The chain is built from TRBV5-8 and TRBJ2-5; TRBD1 matches 7 bases. The DNA end favors TRBJ2-7, so the J call may be wrong. The CDR3 spans 14 residues. Germline CDR1 is SGHTS and CDR2 is YDEGEE.

This clone has more than one count but fewer than ten. The rearrangement joins TRBV28 to TRBJ1-4, with D hard to call. The CDR3 has 14 residues. V gave up 5 bases and J gave up 8 bases, with 15 bases separating them. CDR1 is MDHEN and CDR2 is SYDVKM in the germline V gene. The CDR3 DNA reads as TGTGCCAGCAGTCCATCGGCAGGTACCGAAAAACTGTTTTTT. Translation: CASSPSAGTEKLFF.

This chain connects TRBV18 to TRBJ2-5, with D possibly matching TRBD2 (6 bases). This CDR3 region has 15 residues. The germline V and J ends were trimmed by 0 bases and 6 bases, with 14 bases remaining between them. CDR1 and CDR2 from the germline V gene are KGHSH and LQKENI. This chain's CDR3 is CASSPPGGVGKTQYF. DNA of the CDR3: TGTGCCAGCTCACCACCGGGCGGGGTCGGGAAGACCCAGTACTTC.

This clone occurred a few times. The chain employs TRBV7-2 and TRBJ2-7; D is perhaps TRBD2 (6 bases). CDR1 SGHTA and CDR2 FQGNSA come from the germline V gene. The CDR3 is made up of 13 amino acids. The V end was cut by 6 bases, the J end by 3 bases, with 12 bases between. Here the CDR3 reads CASSRDFDYEQYF. As DNA, the CDR3 is TGTGCCAGCAGTCGGGACTTCGACTACGAGCAGTACTTC.

This clone occurred a few times. V usage is TRBV28 and J usage is TRBJ1-2; weak D call: TRBD1 (6 bases). Germline CDR1 is MDHEN and CDR2 is SYDVKM. The CDR3 runs to 13 residues. V lost 5 bases, J lost 8 bases, and 15 bases lay in between. CDR3 amino acids: CASSSSGVRGYTF. CDR3 DNA sequence: TGTGCCAGCAGTAGTTCAGGGGTTCGGGGCTACACCTTC.

The V call is TRBV6-5, the J call TRBJ2-5; perhaps TRBD2 as D (5 bases). The CDR3 spans 11 residues. Germline lookup yields CDR1 MNHEY and CDR2 SVGAGI. Trimming stripped 6 bases from V and 3 bases from J, with 5 bases between. The CDR3 DNA is TGTGCCAGCAGGCGGGAAGAGACCCAGTACTTC. This translates into CASRREETQYF.

This clone was seen a single time. The J gene is TRBJ2-1, the V gene TRBV28, with D hard to call. Trimming cost V 6 bases and J 2 bases, with 17 bases left between them. CDR1 is MDHEN and CDR2 is SYDVKM in the germline V gene. This CDR3 has 16 amino acids. The CDR3 loop is CASSSDDSPPYNEQFF. The CDR3 nucleotides read TGTGCCAGCAGCTCCGATGACTCTCCACCCTACAATGAGCAGTTCTTC.

The chain employs TRBV11-2 and TRBJ2-3; tentative D call: TRBD2 (6 bases). This CDR3 is 15 amino acids long. The ends were cut back, 3 bases at V and 0 bases at J, with 10 bases in the middle. CDR1 is SGHAT and CDR2 is FQNNGV in the germline V gene. The CDR3 nucleotides are TGTGCCAGCAGCTTGCTAGCGTCTAGCACAGATACGCAGTATTTT. It yields the protein CASSLLASSTDTQYF.

This chain links TRBV7-6 with TRBJ2-1; weak D call: TRBD2 (5 bases). Germline V lookup: CDR1 SGHVS, CDR2 FNYEAQ. Between the trimmed V and J ends, which lost 0 bases and 2 bases, there was a span of 14 bases. This CDR3 has 17 residues. The CDR3 region is CASSLAGWERTYNEQFF. The CDR3, as DNA: TGTGCCAGCAGCTTAGCAGGGTGGGAGCGGACCTACAATGAGCAGTTCTTC.

This clone was picked up a small number of times. Distinct nucleotide sequences in the sample also encode this CDR3. J is TRBJ2-5 and V is TRBV14; D is ambiguous. The CDR3 runs to 13 residues. CDR1 and CDR2 from the germline V gene are SGHDN and FVKESK. Trimming pared 2 bases from V and 1 base from J, leaving 5 bases between. The CDR3 spells CASSQNSQETQYF. CDR3 sequence (DNA): TGTGCCAGCAGCCAAAACAGCCAAGAGACCCAGTACTTC.